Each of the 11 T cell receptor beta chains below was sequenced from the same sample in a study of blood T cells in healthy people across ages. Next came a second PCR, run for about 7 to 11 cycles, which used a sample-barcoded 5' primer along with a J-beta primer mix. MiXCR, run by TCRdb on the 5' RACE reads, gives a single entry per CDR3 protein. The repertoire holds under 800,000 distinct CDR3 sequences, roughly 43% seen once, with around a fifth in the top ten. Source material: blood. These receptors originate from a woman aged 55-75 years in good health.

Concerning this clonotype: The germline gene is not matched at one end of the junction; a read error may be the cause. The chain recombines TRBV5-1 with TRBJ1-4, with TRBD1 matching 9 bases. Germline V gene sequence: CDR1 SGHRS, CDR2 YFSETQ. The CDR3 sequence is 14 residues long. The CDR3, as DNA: TGCGCCAGCAGCCGGACAGGGGCTAATGGAAAACTGTTTTTT. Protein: CASSRTGANGKLFF. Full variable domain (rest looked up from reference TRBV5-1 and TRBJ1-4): KAGVTQTPRYLIKTRGQQVTLSCSPISGHRSVSWYQQTPGQGLQFLFEYFSETQRNKGNFPGRFSGRQFSNSRSEMNVSTLELGDSALYLCASSRTGANGKLFFGSGTQLSVL.

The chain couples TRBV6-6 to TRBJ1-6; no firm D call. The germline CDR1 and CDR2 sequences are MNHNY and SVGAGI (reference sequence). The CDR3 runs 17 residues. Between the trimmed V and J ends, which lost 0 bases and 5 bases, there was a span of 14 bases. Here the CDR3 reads CASSYSKATANNSPLHF. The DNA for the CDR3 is TGTGCCAGCAGTTACTCGAAGGCGACGGCTAATAATTCACCCCTCCACTTT.

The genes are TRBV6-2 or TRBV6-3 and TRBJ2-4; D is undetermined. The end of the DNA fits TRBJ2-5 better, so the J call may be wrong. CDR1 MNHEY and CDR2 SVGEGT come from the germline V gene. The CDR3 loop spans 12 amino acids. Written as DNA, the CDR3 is TGTGCCAGCAGTTACGTTGGAGAGACCCAGTACTTC. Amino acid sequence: CASSYVGETQYF.

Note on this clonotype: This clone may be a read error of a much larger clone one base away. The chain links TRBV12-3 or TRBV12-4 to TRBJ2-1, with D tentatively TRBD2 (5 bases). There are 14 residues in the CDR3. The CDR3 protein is CAGSLMGGYNEQFF. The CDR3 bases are TGTGCCGGCAGTTTAATGGGCGGGTACAATGAGCAGTTCTTC.

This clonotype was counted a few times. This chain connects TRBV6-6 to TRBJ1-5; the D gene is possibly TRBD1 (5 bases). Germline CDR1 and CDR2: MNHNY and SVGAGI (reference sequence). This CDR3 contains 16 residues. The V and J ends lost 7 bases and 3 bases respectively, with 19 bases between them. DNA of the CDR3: TGTGCCAGCATTCCAAGCAGGGTGGCTCACAATCAGCCCCAGCATTTT. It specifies CASIPSRVAHNQPQHF.

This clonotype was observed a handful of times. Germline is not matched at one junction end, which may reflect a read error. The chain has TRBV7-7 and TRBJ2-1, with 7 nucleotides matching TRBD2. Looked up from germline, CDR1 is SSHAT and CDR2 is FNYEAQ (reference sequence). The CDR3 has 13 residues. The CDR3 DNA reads TGTGCTAGCAGCCCGGGGACTATCAATGAGCAGTTCTTC. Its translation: CASSPGTINEQFF.

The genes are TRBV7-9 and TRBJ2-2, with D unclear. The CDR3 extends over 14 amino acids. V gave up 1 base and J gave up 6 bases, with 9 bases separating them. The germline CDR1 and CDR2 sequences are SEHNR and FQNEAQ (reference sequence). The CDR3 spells CASSLEVRAGELFF. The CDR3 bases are TGTGCCAGCAGCTTAGAGGTCCGCGCCGGGGAGCTGTTTTTT.

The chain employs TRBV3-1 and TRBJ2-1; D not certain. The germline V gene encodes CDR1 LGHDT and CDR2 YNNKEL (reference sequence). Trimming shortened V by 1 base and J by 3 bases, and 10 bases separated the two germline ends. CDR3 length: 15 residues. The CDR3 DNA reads TGTGCCAGCAGCCAAGTTCACGGGTACTACAATGAGCAGTTCTTC. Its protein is CASSQVHGYYNEQFF.

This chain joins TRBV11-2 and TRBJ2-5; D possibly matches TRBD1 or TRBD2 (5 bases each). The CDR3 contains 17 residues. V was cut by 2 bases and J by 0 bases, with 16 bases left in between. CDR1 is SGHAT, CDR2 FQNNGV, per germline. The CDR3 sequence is CASSLLPGPLNQETQYF. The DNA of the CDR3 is TGTGCCAGCAGCTTACTCCCGGGACCACTAAACCAAGAGACCCAGTACTTC. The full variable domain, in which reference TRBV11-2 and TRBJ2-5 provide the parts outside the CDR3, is EAGVAQSPRYKIIEKRQSVAFWCNPISGHATLYWYQQILGQGPKLLIQFQNNGVVDDSQLPKDRFSAERLKGVDSTLKIQPAKLEDSAVYLCASSLLPGPLNQETQYFGPGTRLLVL.

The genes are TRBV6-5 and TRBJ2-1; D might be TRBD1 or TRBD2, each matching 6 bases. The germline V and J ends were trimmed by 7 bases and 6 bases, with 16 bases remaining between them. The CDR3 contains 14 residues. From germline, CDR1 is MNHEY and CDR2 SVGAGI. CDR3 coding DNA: TGTGCCAGCAAGACGACCCGGGGGCCCAATGAGCAGTTCTTC. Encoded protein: CASKTTRGPNEQFF.

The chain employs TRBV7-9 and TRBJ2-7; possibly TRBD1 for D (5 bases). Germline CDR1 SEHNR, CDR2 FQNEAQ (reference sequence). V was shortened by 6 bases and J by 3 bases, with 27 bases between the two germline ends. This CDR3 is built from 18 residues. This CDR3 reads CASSLYLSPGSSFYEQYF. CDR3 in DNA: TGTGCCAGCAGTTTATACCTGTCCCCAGGGTCCTCATTCTACGAGCAGTACTTC.